This TCR beta chain was found in a study of regulatory dendritic cells for organ transplantation. Study information: Dendritic cell cultures received LPS on day 6.

The junction had 18 bases not matched to a gene; V was cut back by 10 bases and J by 6 bases. Germline CDR1 MGHDK, CDR2 SYGVNS. This CDR3 contains 16 residues. Only in-frame clones appear in the TCRdb table, and some are missing; sequencing was by immunoSEQ multiplex PCR. In the table there are approximately 12,000 clones, 74% of which are singletons. Of note for this clone: The target antigen is unknown.

Study results and caveats: Mature dendritic cells appeared to drive more memory CD8+ clonal expansion than regulatory ones.

CFSE-labeled sorted T cells met regulatory or mature dendritic cells for 5 days. Naive CD45RA+ and memory CD45RO+ CD4+ or CD8+ T cells were FACS-sorted. The TCR originated in a human donor in good health. The chain employs TRBV25-1 and TRBJ1-2; 9 bases fit TRBD1. Sequencing was performed on naive CD4+ T cells from blood cultured with regulatory dendritic cells. Indicated subset: CD45RA+ naive T cells. The CDR3 bases are TGTGCCACCGCCCCCACGGGACAGGGCGGGAGGAATGGCTACACCTTC. Protein sequence: CATAPTGQGGRNGYTF.